Below, 27 T cell receptor beta chains from the same sample are listed, as sequenced in a study of blood T cell repertoires in COVID-19. The assay was immunoSEQ multiplex PCR, and TCRdb's table has in-frame clones only and misses some. The repertoire has about 67,000 clones, roughly 89% of them found once; the top ten carry 15% to 20%. Sequences were obtained from peripheral blood. All receptors derive from a woman over 75 with acute or convalescent COVID-19.

V and J are TRBV5-1 and TRBJ2-6; TRBD2 aligns across 14 bases. The germline gives CDR1 SGHRS, CDR2 YFSETQ. There are 19 residues in the CDR3. The ends lost 4 bases at V and 3 bases at J; junction bases unmatched: 9. The CDR3 reads CASSRGLAGGPLGANVLTF. The CDR3 DNA follows: TGCGCCAGCAGCCGTGGACTAGCGGGAGGTCCCCTTGGGGCCAACGTCCTGACTTTC.

V is TRBV28 and J is TRBJ1-6, with no clear D. The V gene's germline CDR1 is MDHEN and CDR2 SYDVKM. The CDR3 has 15 residues. V lost 3 bases to trimming and J lost 7 bases, with 13 bases between them. The CDR3 loop reads CASSLVENINSPLHF. CDR3 bases: TGTGCCAGCAGTTTGGTGGAGAATATCAATTCACCCCTCCACTTT. Together with reference TRBV28 and TRBJ1-6, the CDR3 gives the full variable domain: DVKVTQSSRYLVKRTGEKVFLECVQDMDHENMFWYRQDPGLGLRLIYFSYDVKMKEKGDIPEGYSVSREKKERFSLILESASTNQTSMYLCASSLVENINSPLHFGNGTRLTVT.

The chain has TRBV21-1 and TRBJ1-2; the table's D call TRBD1 went unverified against the DNA. TRBV21-1 is a pseudogene segment. CDR3 length equals 17 residues. CDR3 amino acids: CASSKPCRQSLYYGYTF. The CDR3 nucleotides are TGTGCCAGCAGCAAACCCTGTCGACAGTCTCTCTACTATGGCTACACCTTC.

The genes are TRBV6-1 and TRBJ1-6, with a weak D call TRBD1 (5 bases). Trimming pared 2 bases from V and 7 bases from J, leaving 12 bases between. The CDR3 covers 15 residues. The germline V gene encodes CDR1 MNHNS and CDR2 SASEGT. Written as DNA, the CDR3 is TGTGCCAGCAGTGAAATTCGGGGGTCCAATTCACCCCTCCACTTT. It specifies CASSEIRGSNSPLHF.

V usage is TRBV30 and J usage is TRBJ2-7, with 9 bases matching TRBD2. This CDR3 comprises 14 residues. The junction had 9 bases not matched to a gene; V was cut back by 3 bases and J by 6 bases. Germline V gives CDR1 GTSNPN, CDR2 SVGIG (reference sequence). The CDR3 DNA reads as TGTGCCTGGAGCACCGGGACTAGCTCTTCCGAGCAGTACTTC. This sequence encodes CAWSTGTSSSEQYF. The variable domain in full, with the rest retrieved from reference TRBV30 and TRBJ2-7, is SQTIHQWPATLVQPVGSPLSLECTVEGTSNPNLYWYRQAAGRGLQLLFYSVGIGQISSEVPQNLSASRPQDRQFILSSKKLLLSDSGFYLCAWSTGTSSSEQYFGPGTRLTVT.

The table lists this clone with a count of one. This chain uses TRBV12-3 or TRBV12-4 with TRBJ1-1; 9 bases align to TRBD1. Losses at the gene ends were 7 bases for V and 8 bases for J; bases not matched to a gene: 5. This CDR3 contains 12 residues. In DNA, the CDR3 is TGTGCCAGCAATCCGGGACAGGGAGAAGCTTTCTTT. Translation gives CASNPGQGEAFF.

The rearrangement uses TRBV7-2 and TRBJ2-5; TRBD1 agrees at 7 bases. V was pared by 5 bases and J by 1 base, with 7 bases of the junction left unmatched. This CDR3 spans 15 amino acids. Germline CDR1 SGHTA, CDR2 FQGNSA. In DNA, the CDR3 is TGTGCCAGCAGCCCAGACAGGGCATCCCAAGAGACCCAGTACTTC. It translates to CASSPDRASQETQYF.

The V gene is TRBV19, the J gene TRBJ2-7; maybe TRBD1 (5 bases). This CDR3 region has 12 residues. Trimming cost V 7 bases and J 3 bases, with 10 bases left between them. Germline V gene lookup returns CDR1 LNHDA and CDR2 SQIVND (reference sequence). CDR3 residues: CASMGPSYEQYF. For the CDR3, the DNA is TGTGCCAGTATGGGGCCCAGCTACGAGCAGTACTTC.

This clone has a count of ten or more. V gene TRBV2 combines with J gene TRBJ1-1; TRBD1 might be the D (5 bases). The CDR3 is made up of 14 amino acids. V lost 7 bases and J 1 base, leaving 13 bases between the germline ends. Per the germline V gene, CDR1 is SNHLY and CDR2 is FYNNEI. The CDR3 coding sequence is TGTGCCAGCACCTTGGGACTGACGAACACTGAAGCTTTCTTT. It translates to CASTLGLTNTEAFF.

The chain links TRBV9 to TRBJ1-1; D might be TRBD1 (6 bases). CDR1 is SGDLS, CDR2 YYNGEE, per germline. The CDR3 is made up of 14 amino acids. With 2 bases removed from V and 5 bases from J, the gap between germline ends came to 13 bases. The CDR3 sequence: CASSVGGPGTEAFF. The CDR3 coding sequence is TGTGCCAGCAGCGTCGGGGGGCCGGGGACTGAAGCTTTCTTT.

This clone has just a few counts. J is TRBJ2-2 and V is TRBV19; the D gene is possibly TRBD2 (6 bases). Trimming cost V 6 bases and J 2 bases, with 13 bases left between them. The V gene's germline CDR1 is LNHDA and CDR2 SQIVND (reference sequence). The CDR3 covers 15 residues. The CDR3 nucleotides read TGTGCCAGTAGATCCGCGGGATCTAACACCGGGGAGCTGTTTTTT. This gives the protein CASRSAGSNTGELFF. The full variable domain, its missing parts supplied by reference TRBV19 and TRBJ2-2, is DGGITQSPKYLFRKEGQNVTLSCEQNLNHDAMYWYRQDPGQGLRLIYYSQIVNDFQKGDIAEGYSVSREKKESFPLTVTSAQKNPTAFYLCASRSAGSNTGELFFGEGSRLTVL.

The V gene is TRBV10-3, the J gene TRBJ1-3; a weak D match, TRBD1 (6 bases). The germline V gene has CDR1 ENHRY and CDR2 SYGVKD. CDR3 length equals 18 residues. The V end was cut by 10 bases, the J end by 2 bases, with 27 bases between. The CDR3 loop reads CATRGHGNPSGPGNTIYF. CDR3 sequence (DNA): TGTGCCACCAGGGGACATGGAAATCCCTCAGGCCCTGGAAACACCATATATTTT.

The chain recombines TRBV7-9 with TRBJ1-4; a weak D match, TRBD1 (5 bases). This CDR3 contains 15 residues. Trimming took 4 bases from V and 7 from J, leaving 16 bases between them. Germline V lookup: CDR1 SEHNR, CDR2 FQNEAQ (reference sequence). CDR3 residues: CASSWDGGAREKLFF. CDR3 DNA: TGTGCCAGCAGCTGGGACGGAGGGGCTCGTGAAAAACTGTTTTTT. Combining the CDR3 with reference TRBV7-9 and TRBJ1-4 gives the whole variable domain DTGVSQNPRHKITKRGQNVTFRCDPISEHNRLYWYRQTLGQGPEFLTYFQNEAQLEKSRLLSDRFSAERPKGSFSTLEIQRTEQGDSAMYLCASSWDGGAREKLFFGSGTQLSVL.

In DNA form, the CDR3 reads TGTGCCAGCAGCCGTGGACTAGCGGGGAACACCGGGGAGCTGTTTTTT. Translated, it gives CASSRGLAGNTGELFF. This chain uses TRBV5-4 with TRBJ2-2; 11 bases are a match to TRBD2. This CDR3 is built from 16 residues. The ends lost 4 bases at V and 1 base at J; junction bases unmatched: 3. Germline V gene lookup returns CDR1 SGHNT and CDR2 YYREEE (reference sequence).

In this sample, this clone is medium-sized. The gene calls are TRBV27 and TRBJ1-6; no clear D gene. The CDR3 extends over 15 amino acids. V was trimmed by 1 base and J by 8 bases, leaving 12 bases between them. The V gene's germline CDR1 is MNHEY and CDR2 SMNVEV (reference sequence). The CDR3 coding sequence is TGTGCCAGCAGTTTATATCATTTCGGGTATTCACCCCTCCACTTT. Residues: CASSLYHFGYSPLHF.

The chain combines TRBV10-3 with TRBJ2-7; tentative D call: TRBD2 (6 bases). The length of the CDR3 is 13 residues. Trimming took 10 bases from V and 3 from J, leaving 16 bases between them. Germline loops: CDR1 ENHRY, CDR2 SYGVKD. The CDR3 is CATGLNRDYEQYF. CDR3 nucleotide sequence: TGTGCCACGGGACTCAACAGAGACTACGAGCAGTACTTC.

CDR3 loop: CASSPIGSGMTEAFF. The CDR3 nucleotides read TGTGCCAGCTCACCAATAGGTTCAGGGATGACTGAAGCTTTCTTT. The chain links TRBV18 to TRBJ1-1, with TRBD1 as a possible D gene (5 bases). The CDR3 contains 15 residues. Germline CDR1 reads KGHSH; CDR2 reads LQKENI. The V end lost 2 bases, the J end lost 5 bases, and 15 bases lay between the germline ends.

The V gene is TRBV2, the J gene TRBJ2-3; 11 positions agree with TRBD2. The trim removed 2 bases at V and 11 bases at J, leaving 18 bases unmatched. The germline V gene has CDR1 SNHLY and CDR2 FYNNEI. This CDR3 spans 18 amino acids. The CDR3 nucleotides read TGTGCCAGCAGTGAATATGTCTGGCCTAGCGGGGGGCCCTTGGAGCAGTATTTT. This encodes CASSEYVWPSGGPLEQYF.

The chain has TRBV4-2 and TRBJ2-7, with TRBD2 identical over 7 bases. The V gene's germline CDR1 is LGHNA and CDR2 YNFKEQ. Losses at the gene ends were 3 bases for V and 3 bases for J; bases not matched to a gene: 11. The CDR3 is 16 amino acids. DNA for the CDR3: TGTGCCAGCAGCCAGGGGGGGAGGTCGGGAGACTACGAGCAGTACTTC. As protein: CASSQGGRSGDYEQYF.

The chain has TRBV6-6 and TRBJ1-2; D gene uncertain. CDR3 length equals 12 residues. Trimming shortened V by 6 bases and J by 2 bases, and 7 bases separated the two germline ends. Germline loops: CDR1 MNHNY, CDR2 SVGAGI (reference sequence). CDR3 bases: TGTGCCAGCAGCACGGGAAACTATGGCTACACCTTC. It encodes CASSTGNYGYTF.

CDR3 in amino acids: CASSQLGTVYGYTF. CDR3 nucleotide sequence: TGTGCCAGCAGCCAATTAGGGACAGTTTATGGCTACACCTTC. The chain is built from TRBV4-2 and TRBJ1-2; 7 bases map to TRBD1. J lost 5 bases, V lost 2 bases, and 5 bases had no gene match. The CDR3 has 14 residues. Germline V lookup: CDR1 LGHNA, CDR2 YNFKEQ.

This rearrangement joins TRBV4-1 to TRBJ1-3; D remains unclear. Trimming removed 3 bases at V and 7 bases at J, with 13 bases between. The CDR3 consists of 14 residues. Germline values: CDR1 MGHRA, CDR2 YSYEKL. The DNA for the CDR3 is TGCGCCAGCAGCCAGGCGCTATGGGCTAACACCATATATTTT. Translation: CASSQALWANTIYF.

The chain couples TRBV3-1 (or the pseudogene TRBV3-2) to TRBJ2-3; a weak D match, TRBD2 (5 bases). V lost 0 bases and J 6 bases, leaving 7 bases between the germline ends. The CDR3 extends over 13 amino acids. From germline, CDR1 is LGHDT and CDR2 YNNKEL (reference sequence). The CDR3 loop reads CASSQDPGDTQYF. The CDR3 nucleotides are TGTGCCAGCAGCCAAGACCCGGGGGATACGCAGTATTTT.

CDR3 protein: CASSLAPGQGVSGYTF. The CDR3 nucleotides read TGTGCCAGCAGCTTGGCTCCCGGACAGGGAGTTTCTGGCTACACCTTC. V usage is TRBV5-6 and J usage is TRBJ1-2, with TRBD1 identical over 8 bases. The trim removed 0 bases at V and 7 bases at J, leaving 11 bases unmatched. The CDR3 loop spans 16 amino acids. Germline V lookup: CDR1 SGHDT, CDR2 YYEEEE.

V and J are TRBV11-2 and TRBJ1-1; 12 bases match TRBD1. The CDR3 is 20 amino acids. After removal of 0 bases from V and 3 bases from J, the junction contained 14 bases not matched to a gene. In germline, CDR1 is SGHAT, CDR2 FQNNGV. DNA of the CDR3: TGTGCCAGCAGCTTAGATTTGCGTATTACGGGGACAGGGGGCTACACTGAAGCTTTCTTT. Its protein is CASSLDLRITGTGGYTEAFF.

The chain links TRBV5-1 to TRBJ2-2; 11 positions match TRBD2. CDR1 SGHRS and CDR2 YFSETQ come from the germline V gene. V lost 2 bases and J lost 4; bases outside the gene matches: 4. The CDR3 is made up of 16 amino acids. DNA for the CDR3: TGCGCCAGCAGCTTTACCGGGACTAGCGGCACCGGGGAGCTGTTTTTT. It is translated as CASSFTGTSGTGELFF.

V and J are TRBV29-1 and TRBJ1-1; maybe TRBD1 (6 bases). The CDR3 has 12 amino acids. Trimming took 6 bases from V and 5 from J, leaving 13 bases between them. Germline CDR1 is SQVTM and CDR2 is ANQGSEA. The DNA for the CDR3 is TGCAGCGTACAGGGTGGCCGGACTGAAGCTTTCTTT. Residues: CSVQGGRTEAFF.